These 11 T cell receptor beta chains came from one sample sequenced in a study of blood T cell repertoires in COVID-19. Clones were read by immunoSEQ multiplex PCR, and TCRdb kept only the in-frame ones, dropping some. This table holds some 300,000 clones, roughly 89% found once. What was sequenced was peripheral blood. Receptors originate from a woman aged 40 to 50 with COVID-19, enrolled during active disease.

The V gene is TRBV15, the J gene TRBJ2-7; possibly TRBD2 for D (5 bases). The ends were cut back, 4 bases at V and 5 bases at J, with 12 bases in the middle. Looked up from germline, CDR1 is LNHNV and CDR2 is YYDKDF (reference sequence). The CDR3 covers 13 residues. This CDR3 is CATSTAGNNEQYF. CDR3 DNA: TGTGCCACCAGCACCGCGGGTAACAACGAGCAGTACTTC.

This chain uses TRBV7-8 with TRBJ1-4; possibly TRBD1 for D (5 bases). The CDR3 loop spans 16 amino acids. The V gene's germline CDR1 is SGHVS and CDR2 FQNEAQ. Trimming shortened V by 5 bases and J by 1 base, and 14 bases separated the two germline ends. The CDR3 reads CASSPQDRGTNEKLFF. The CDR3 bases are TGTGCCAGCAGCCCCCAAGACAGAGGAACTAATGAAAAACTGTTTTTT.

The rearrangement links TRBV19 to TRBJ1-1; D is unresolved. Trimming took off 4 bases at V and 1 base at J, with 10 bases between the two ends. The V gene's germline CDR1 is LNHDA and CDR2 SQIVND (reference sequence). The CDR3 totals 14 residues. The CDR3 region is CASSTPTANTEAFF. DNA of the CDR3: TGTGCCAGTAGTACGCCTACAGCGAACACTGAAGCTTTCTTT. The full variable domain, with the rest looked up from reference TRBV19 and TRBJ1-1, is DGGITQSPKYLFRKEGQNVTLSCEQNLNHDAMYWYRQDPGQGLRLIYYSQIVNDFQKGDIAEGYSVSREKKESFPLTVTSAQKNPTAFYLCASSTPTANTEAFFGQGTRLTVV.

The chain joins TRBV15 to TRBJ2-3; D gene ambiguous. Per germline, CDR1 LNHNV and CDR2 YYDKDF (reference sequence). CDR3 length equals 16 residues. The V gene lost 0 bases and the J gene lost 0 bases, with 10 bases spanning the gap. The CDR3 DNA is TGTGCCACCAGCAGAGAGGCCATTTCTAGCACAGATACGCAGTATTTT. It encodes CATSREAISSTDTQYF.

The gene calls are TRBV14 and TRBJ2-3, with 9 nucleotides matching TRBD1. Germline CDR1 reads SGHDN; CDR2 reads FVKESK. This CDR3 has 18 residues. V trimming: 5 bases; J trimming: 4 bases; junction bases outside the gene matches: 16. The CDR3 coding sequence is TGTGCCAGCAGCGTGGGACAGGGTATGACCCATGCCGCAGATACGCAGTATTTT. This codes for CASSVGQGMTHAADTQYF.

This clone was picked up one time. The chain employs TRBV6-6 and TRBJ2-3, with 9 positions matching TRBD2. J lost 2 bases, V lost 4 bases, and 7 bases had no gene match. The CDR3 length is 16 residues. In germline, CDR1 is MNHNY, CDR2 SVGAGI (reference sequence). The CDR3 region is CASSSRTSDPTDTQYF. In DNA form, the CDR3 reads TGTGCCAGCAGTTCACGGACTAGCGATCCCACAGATACGCAGTATTTT.

V gene TRBV19 combines with J gene TRBJ1-1; 8 positions agree with TRBD1. CDR1 LNHDA and CDR2 SQIVND come from the germline V gene (reference sequence). The CDR3 length is 16 residues. Losses at the gene ends were 4 bases for V and 0 bases for J; bases not matched to a gene: 7. The DNA for the CDR3 is TGTGCCAGTAGTACCGACAGGGGCCTAATGAACACTGAAGCTTTCTTT. Translated: CASSTDRGLMNTEAFF. The variable domain in full, completed from reference TRBV19 and TRBJ1-1, reads DGGITQSPKYLFRKEGQNVTLSCEQNLNHDAMYWYRQDPGQGLRLIYYSQIVNDFQKGDIAEGYSVSREKKESFPLTVTSAQKNPTAFYLCASSTDRGLMNTEAFFGQGTRLTVV.

The gene calls are TRBV7-3 and TRBJ2-3, with 9 bases lining up with TRBD1. CDR1 and CDR2 from the germline V gene are SGHTA and FQGTGA. V was pared by 1 base and J by 1 base, with 3 bases of the junction left unmatched. The CDR3 loop spans 16 amino acids. Here the CDR3 reads CASSLRGQGGTDTQYF. For the CDR3, the DNA is TGTGCCAGCAGCTTAAGGGGACAGGGCGGCACAGATACGCAGTATTTT.

The chain uses TRBV6-5 and TRBJ2-7, with 10 positions matching TRBD1. Germline V gene lookup returns CDR1 MNHEY and CDR2 SVGAGI. The CDR3 extends over 15 amino acids. The ends lost 0 bases at V and 3 bases at J; junction bases unmatched: 2. CDR3 sequence (DNA): TGTGCCAGCAGTTACTCGGGACAGGGGATCTACGAGCAGTACTTC. Amino acids: CASSYSGQGIYEQYF.

The V and J genes are TRBV3-1 (or the pseudogene TRBV3-2) and TRBJ1-6; 7 bases are a match to TRBD1. Germline V CDR1 and CDR2: LGHDT, YNNKEL (reference sequence). The CDR3 spans 14 residues. V gave up 4 bases and J gave up 7 bases; unmatched junction bases: 4. CDR3 residues: CASSPGQANSPLHF. CDR3 nucleotides: TGTGCCAGCAGCCCTGGACAGGCAAATTCACCCCTCCACTTT.

This clone was observed once. The chain employs TRBV6-5 and TRBJ2-7; D unresolved. The CDR3 length is 13 residues. V gave up 7 bases and J gave up 0 bases, with 10 bases separating them. Germline CDR1 is MNHEY and CDR2 is SVGAGI. The chain's CDR3 is CASIGTASYEQYF. As DNA, the CDR3 is TGTGCCAGCATAGGCACAGCCTCCTACGAGCAGTACTTC.